In this sample, the clone carrying this T cell receptor (beta chain) turned up many times. As yet, its antigen is unknown. These data belong to a study of neurological immune-mediated disorders. TCRdb ran MiXCR on the 5' RACE reads and lists one entry per CDR3 protein. Here the sample spans 27,000 or so distinct CDR3 sequences, 3.3% being singletons. The study's findings and limits: No sharing of CDR3 amino acid sequences was observed among expanded clones across subjects, suggesting private repertoires in all groups.

The germline V gene has CDR1 SGHRS and CDR2 YFSETQ. Trimming took 4 bases from V and 0 from J, leaving 12 bases between them. This CDR3 has 15 amino acids. This chain joins TRBV5-1 and TRBJ2-3; no firm D call. The receptor was derived from a woman aged 25 to 45 with multiple sclerosis. Sequences were obtained from PBMCs. The CDR3 protein is CASSVRLRSTDTQYF. For the CDR3, the DNA is TGCGCCAGCAGCGTAAGGCTTAGGAGCACAGATACGCAGTATTTT.